These T cell receptor beta chains were read from a single sample in a study of graft-versus-host responses after intestinal transplantation. Measured with immunoSEQ multiplex PCR; TCRdb has only the in-frame clones, and not every one. The table lists 60,000 to 65,000 clones, under 90% of them singletons. Here the sequenced sample was ileum tissue, taken about 350 days after transplant. These receptors originate from a human patient who received an intestinal transplant, so some T cells may come from the graft donor. CDR3s include the opening cysteine and the closing phenylalanine or tryptophan. A D gene is named only where the DNA matches it firmly. The listing skips clone size in some rows; elsewhere it reads once, few, many or a size class.

v_call	j_call	d_call	cdr3_length	clone_size	cdr3_nt	cdr3_aa
TRBV6-1	TRBJ1-2	NA	13	NA	TGTGCCAGCAGTGCGGGTTCAGTCGCCAGCTACACCTTC	CASSAGSVASYTF
TRBV14	TRBJ2-7	NA	13	NA	TGTGCCAGCAGCCAAGATCAGATGTACGAGCAGTACTTC	CASSQDQMYEQYF
TRBV13	TRBJ2-7	TRBD1	14	NA	TGTGCCAGCAGTTCGACAGGGGGCACCTACGAGCAGTACTTC	CASSSTGGTYEQYF
TRBV2	TRBJ2-3	TRBD2	15	NA	TGTGCCAGCGTTACTAGCGGGGGGGCCGCAGATACGCAGTATTTT	CASVTSGGAADTQYF
TRBV9	TRBJ1-1	NA	15	NA	TGTGCCAGCAGCGTAGTTGGGAGCCAGTACACTGAAGCTTTCTTT	CASSVVGSQYTEAFF
TRBV4-1	TRBJ2-1	NA	15	NA	TGCGCCAGCAGCCAAGAAGCCCCAACATACAATGAGCAGTTCTTC	CASSQEAPTYNEQFF
TRBV9	TRBJ2-3	NA	18	NA	NA	CASSSTSGAPPRGWTQYF
TRBV5-1	TRBJ2-5	NA	17	NA	TGCGCCAGCAGCTTGGACAGGTACTGGGTCCCCCAAGAGACCCAGTACTTC	CASSLDRYWVPQETQYF
TRBV2	TRBJ1-1	NA	12	NA	TGTGCCCACACGGGCCGCGGCACTGAAGCTTTCTTT	CAHTGRGTEAFF
TRBV19	TRBJ2-1	TRBD2	16	NA	TGTGCCAGTAGTATTTGGGGCGGGAGAGGGTACAATGAGCAGTTCTTC	CASSIWGGRGYNEQFF
TRBV4-1	TRBJ2-3	TRBD2	16	NA	TGCGCCAGCAGCCAAGGACTAGCGCCGAGCACAGATACGCAGTATTTT	CASSQGLAPSTDTQYF
TRBV28	TRBJ2-7	NA	15	NA	TGTGCCAGCAGTTTGGTGGCCACTAGTATCCACGAGCAGTACTTC	CASSLVATSIHEQYF
TRBV2	TRBJ2-1	NA	13	NA	TGTGCCAACTGGGGCGGGACCTACAATGAGCAGTTCTTC	CANWGGTYNEQFF
TRBV5-1	TRBJ2-5	NA	15	once	TGCGCCAGCAGCTTGTCCCGGGACTCGGGGGAGACCCAGTACTTC	CASSLSRDSGETQYF
TRBV5-6	TRBJ1-1	NA	12	NA	TGTGCCAGCAGCTTGGGGCCTTTTGAAGCTTTCTTT	CASSLGPFEAFF
TRBV4-1	TRBJ1-2	TRBD1	15	few	TGCGCCAGCAATTCACCGGGACAGGGATTCTATGGCTACACCTTC	CASNSPGQGFYGYTF
TRBV7-2	TRBJ1-6	NA	14	NA	TGTGCCAGCAGCTTAAGGCAGGGGAATTCACCCCTCCACTTT	CASSLRQGNSPLHF
TRBV28	TRBJ2-5	TRBD2	17	NA	TGTGCCAGCAGCCTACCGGGGGGAGGCCGGTACCAAGAGACCCAGTACTTC	CASSLPGGGRYQETQYF
TRBV15	TRBJ1-4	NA	15	NA	TGTGCCACCAGCATCACCCAGGATCCTAATGAAAAACTGTTTTTT	CATSITQDPNEKLFF
TRBV25-1	TRBJ2-4	TRBD2	14	NA	TGTGCCAGCAGTGAGTTGCCTAGCGGAAACATTCAGTACTTC	CASSELPSGNIQYF
TRBV18	TRBJ2-1	NA	16	NA	TGTGCCAGCTCACCGGGGCGGGGAAACTCCTACAATGAGCAGTTCTTC	CASSPGRGNSYNEQFF
TRBV28	TRBJ1-1	NA	13	NA	TGTGCCTTGACGGGGGGCCGGAACACTGAAGCTTTCTTT	CALTGGRNTEAFF
TRBV2	TRBJ1-3	NA	15	once	TGTGCCAGCAATCCTACCGGGGCCCCTGGAAACACCATATATTTT	CASNPTGAPGNTIYF
TRBV5-1	TRBJ2-5	NA	15	NA	TGCGCCAGCAGCGCCCGGACACACCCTCAAGAGACCCAGTACTTC	CASSARTHPQETQYF
TRBV7-8	TRBJ2-1	TRBD2	16	once	TGTGCCAGCAGCCCCCCCTCAGCGGGAGTATTCAATGAGCAGTTCTTC	CASSPPSAGVFNEQFF
TRBV5-6	TRBJ1-2	TRBD1	16	NA	TGTGCCAGCAGCGCGACAGGGGGAGCGGGGAACTATGGCTACACCTTC	CASSATGGAGNYGYTF
TRBV11-2	TRBJ2-4	NA	16	NA	TGTGCCAGCAGCCATGTGGACACAGTGTCCTGGAACATTCAGTACTTC	CASSHVDTVSWNIQYF
TRBV4-1	TRBJ2-7	TRBD2	18	NA	TGCGCCAGCAGCCCCCGATCGGGGAAAGGACTAGTTGTAGGCGAGCAGTACTTC	CASSPRSGKGLVVGEQYF
TRBV5-1	TRBJ2-7	NA	13	once	TGCGCCAGCAGACCGGACGGAACCTACGAGCAGTACTTC	CASRPDGTYEQYF
TRBV4-1	TRBJ2-1	TRBD2	19	NA	TGCGCCAGCAGCCTCCGGGACAGCATAATAGCGGGGGCCAACAATGAGCAGTTCTTC	CASSLRDSIIAGANNEQFF
TRBV2	TRBJ2-2	TRBD2	14	once	TGTGCCAGCAGACTAGCGGGGGCCACCGGGGAGCTGTTTTTT	CASRLAGATGELFF
TRBV7-3	TRBJ2-3	TRBD2	16	NA	TGTGCCAGCAGCTTAGGACTAGCGGGAAGTACAGATACGCAGTATTTT	CASSLGLAGSTDTQYF
TRBV6-6	TRBJ2-3	NA	12	NA	TGTGCCAGCAGTTTGGGAGGAGATACGCAGTATTTT	CASSLGGDTQYF
TRBV21-1	TRBJ2-2	NA	17	NA	TGTGCCAGCAGCAAAGGGATGACAGGGTGGGACACCGGGGAGCTGTTTTTT	CASSKGMTGWDTGELFF
TRBV18	TRBJ2-3	NA	15	NA	TGTGCCAGCTCACCCGGCGGGACTAGCACAGATACGCAGTATTTT	CASSPGGTSTDTQYF
TRBV30	TRBJ2-6	NA	14	NA	TGTGCCTGGAGTCTAGCTTACGGGGCCAACGTCCTGACTTTC	CAWSLAYGANVLTF
TRBV6-1	TRBJ1-2	NA	15	NA	TGTGCCAGCAGACCCCCCGGGGAAGCTAACTATGGCTACACCTTC	CASRPPGEANYGYTF
TRBV6-7	TRBJ1-5	NA	14	NA	TGTGCCAGCAGTTACTCGGGACACAATCAGCCCCAGCATTTT	CASSYSGHNQPQHF
TRBV6-5	TRBJ2-7	TRBD1	15	few	TGTGCCAGCAGTTACGGGGACAGCAGCTCCTACGAGCAGTACTTC	CASSYGDSSSYEQYF
TRBV28	TRBJ2-1	NA	16	NA	TGTGCCAGCAGTGTCAGCGGGTGGAGCTCCTACAATGAGCAGTTCTTC	CASSVSGWSSYNEQFF
TRBV6-1	TRBJ1-1	NA	15	NA	TGTGCCAGCAGACCCGGGACAAACCATAACACTGAAGCTTTCTTT	CASRPGTNHNTEAFF
TRBV15	TRBJ1-5	TRBD1	15	NA	TGTGCCACCAGCAGAGGGGGGACAGGGTATCAGCCCCAGCATTTT	CATSRGGTGYQPQHF
TRBV28	TRBJ2-2	TRBD1	15	once	TGTGCCAGCAGTCCCGGACAGGGGTTCACCGGGGAGCTGTTTTTT	CASSPGQGFTGELFF
TRBV28	TRBJ2-7	TRBD2	14	NA	TGTGCCAGCCTACTAGCGGGAGGCTCTTACGAGCAGTACTTC	CASLLAGGSYEQYF
TRBV29-1	TRBJ1-1	NA	14	NA	TGCAGCGCCTCGGAGGTAGGGATGAACACTGAAGCTTTCTTT	CSASEVGMNTEAFF
TRBV6-4	TRBJ1-1	TRBD1	14	few	TGTGCCAGCCGGGACAGGTCTTGGAACACTGAAGCTTTCTTT	CASRDRSWNTEAFF
TRBV2	TRBJ2-7	TRBD1	14	NA	TGTGCCAGCAGTAAAGACAGGGGCCCCTACGAGCAGTACTTC	CASSKDRGPYEQYF
TRBV7-9	TRBJ2-1	NA	15	NA	TGTGCCAGCAGCTTAGGGACTTTCTCCTACAATGAGCAGTTCTTC	CASSLGTFSYNEQFF